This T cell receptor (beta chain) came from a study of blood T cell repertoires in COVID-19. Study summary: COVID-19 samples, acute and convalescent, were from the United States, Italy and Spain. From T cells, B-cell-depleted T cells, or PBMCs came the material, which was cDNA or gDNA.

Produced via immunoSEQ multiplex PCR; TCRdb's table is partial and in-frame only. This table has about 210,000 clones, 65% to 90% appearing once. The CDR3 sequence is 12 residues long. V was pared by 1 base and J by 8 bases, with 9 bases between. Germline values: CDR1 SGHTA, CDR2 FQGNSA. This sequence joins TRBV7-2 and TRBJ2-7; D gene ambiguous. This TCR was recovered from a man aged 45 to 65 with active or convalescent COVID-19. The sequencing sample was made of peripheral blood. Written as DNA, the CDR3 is TGTGCCAGCAGCTTAGAACAGAGAAAGCAGTACTTC. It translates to CASSLEQRKQYF.